This T cell receptor (beta chain) was found in a study of neurological immune-mediated disorders. Study-level results: The greatest degree of TCR clonal expansion was observed in HTLV-1-associated myelopathy, with the lowest in multiple sclerosis, below that of healthy controls. Because no CDR3 amino acid sequences were shared across subjects by expanded clones, private repertoires were suggested in all groups.

Time point meaning: longitudinal time-point 3. The unsorted libraries originated from 2 million PBMCs that had been stored at -80 C. 5'RACE with 10-nucleotide random UMIs produced the cDNA. Each CDR3 protein gets one entry after TCRdb re-called the 5' RACE reads with MiXCR. The table records about 84,000 distinct CDR3 sequences, 3.5% to 5.5% of them present only once. This clonotype was observed many times. The target antigen is unknown. CDR1 is SGHRS and CDR2 is YFSETQ in the germline V gene. Trimming took off 0 bases at V and 6 bases at J, with 13 bases between the two ends. This CDR3 spans 14 amino acids.

The sequence was obtained from a woman aged 60-70 years with multiple sclerosis. The chain carries TRBV5-1 and TRBJ2-7; TRBD1 or TRBD2 may be the D gene (5 bases each). Sequenced material: PBMCs. CDR3 region: CASSLGGSAGEQYF. The CDR3 DNA reads TGCGCCAGCAGCTTGGGGGGGTCCGCGGGCGAGCAGTACTTC.